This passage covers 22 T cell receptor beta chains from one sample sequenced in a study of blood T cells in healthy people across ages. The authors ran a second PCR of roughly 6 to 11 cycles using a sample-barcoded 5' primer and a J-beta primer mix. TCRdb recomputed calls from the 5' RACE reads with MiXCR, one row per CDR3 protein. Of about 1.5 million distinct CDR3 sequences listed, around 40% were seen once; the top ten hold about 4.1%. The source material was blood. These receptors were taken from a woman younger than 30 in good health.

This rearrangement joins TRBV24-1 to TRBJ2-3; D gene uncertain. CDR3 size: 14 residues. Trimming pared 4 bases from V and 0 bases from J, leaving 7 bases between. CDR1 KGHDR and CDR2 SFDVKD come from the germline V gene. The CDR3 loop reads CATSEGQSTDTQYF. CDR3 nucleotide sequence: TGTGCCACCAGTGAGGGCCAGAGCACAGATACGCAGTATTTT.

The CDR3 nucleotides are TGCGCCAGCAGCCAAGCCGGGACAGCAAACGCTCTCTACAATGAGCAGTTCTTC. This translates into CASSQAGTANALYNEQFF. The chain carries TRBV4-3 and TRBJ2-1; 7 bases are shared with TRBD1. Looked up from germline, CDR1 is LGHNA and CDR2 is YSLEER. The CDR3 totals 18 residues. After removal of 1 base from V and 3 bases from J, the junction contained 12 bases not matched to a gene.

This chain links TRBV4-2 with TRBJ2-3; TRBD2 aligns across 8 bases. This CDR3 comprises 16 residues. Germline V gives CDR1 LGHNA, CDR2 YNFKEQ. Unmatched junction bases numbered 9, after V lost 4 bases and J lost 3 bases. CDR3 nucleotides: TGTGCCAGCAGCCGACCTGAAGCGGGAGTTACAGATACGCAGTATTTT. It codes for CASSRPEAGVTDTQYF.

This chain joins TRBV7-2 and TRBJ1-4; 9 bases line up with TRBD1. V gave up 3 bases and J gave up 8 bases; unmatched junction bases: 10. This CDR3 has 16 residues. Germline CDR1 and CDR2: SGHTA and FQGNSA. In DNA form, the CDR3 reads TGTGCCAGCAGCTTTAGTACAGGGGGCTCGGGAGAAAAACTGTTTTTT. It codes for CASSFSTGGSGEKLFF.

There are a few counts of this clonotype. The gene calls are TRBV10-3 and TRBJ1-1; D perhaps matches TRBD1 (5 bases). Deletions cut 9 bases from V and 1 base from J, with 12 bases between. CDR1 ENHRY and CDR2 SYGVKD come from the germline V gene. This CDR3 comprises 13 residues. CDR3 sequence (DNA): TGTGCCATTTCGGGACTTGCGAACACTGAAGCTTTCTTT. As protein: CAISGLANTEAFF.

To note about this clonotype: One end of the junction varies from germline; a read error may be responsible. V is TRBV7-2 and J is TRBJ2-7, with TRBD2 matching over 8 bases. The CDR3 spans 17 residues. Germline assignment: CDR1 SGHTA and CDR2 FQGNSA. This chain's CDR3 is CASSSQGIAGSPYEQNF. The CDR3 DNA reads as TGTGCCAGCAGCTCCCAAGGAATAGCGGGATCCCCCTACGAGCAGAACTTC.

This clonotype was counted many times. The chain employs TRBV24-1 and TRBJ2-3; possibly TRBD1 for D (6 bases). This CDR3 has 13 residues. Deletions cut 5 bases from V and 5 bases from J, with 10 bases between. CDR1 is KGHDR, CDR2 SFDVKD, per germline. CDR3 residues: CATSGQARDTQYF. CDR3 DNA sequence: TGTGCCACCAGTGGACAGGCCCGAGATACGCAGTATTTT.

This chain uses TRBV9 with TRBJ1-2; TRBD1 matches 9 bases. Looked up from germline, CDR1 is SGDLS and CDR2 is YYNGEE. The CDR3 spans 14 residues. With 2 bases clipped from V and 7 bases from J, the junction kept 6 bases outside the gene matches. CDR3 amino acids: CASSVDRGGFGYTF. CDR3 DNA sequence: TGTGCCAGCAGCGTGGACAGGGGAGGGTTTGGCTACACCTTC.

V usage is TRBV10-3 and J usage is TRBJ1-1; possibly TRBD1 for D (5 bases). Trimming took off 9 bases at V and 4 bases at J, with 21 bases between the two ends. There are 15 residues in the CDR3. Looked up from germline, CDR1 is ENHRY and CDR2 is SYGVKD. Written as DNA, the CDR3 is TGTGCCATAGGAAGCACGGGGCGATCTGGCACTGAAGCTTTCTTT. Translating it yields CAIGSTGRSGTEAFF.

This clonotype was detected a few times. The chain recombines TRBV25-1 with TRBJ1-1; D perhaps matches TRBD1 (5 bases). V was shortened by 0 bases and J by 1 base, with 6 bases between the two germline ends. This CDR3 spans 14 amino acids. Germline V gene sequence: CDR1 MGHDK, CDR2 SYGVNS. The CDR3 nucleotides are TGTGCCAGCAGTGAATATGGACAGAACACTGAAGCTTTCTTT. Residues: CASSEYGQNTEAFF.

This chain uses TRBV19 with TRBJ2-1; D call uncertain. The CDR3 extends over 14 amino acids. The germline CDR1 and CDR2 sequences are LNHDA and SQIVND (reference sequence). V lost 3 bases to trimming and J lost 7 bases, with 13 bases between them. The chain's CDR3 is CASSIPEDLNEQFF. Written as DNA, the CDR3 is TGTGCCAGTAGTATCCCCGAGGACCTTAATGAGCAGTTCTTC. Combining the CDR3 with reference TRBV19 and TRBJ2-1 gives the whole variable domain DGGITQSPKYLFRKEGQNVTLSCEQNLNHDAMYWYRQDPGQGLRLIYYSQIVNDFQKGDIAEGYSVSREKKESFPLTVTSAQKNPTAFYLCASSIPEDLNEQFFGPGTRLTVL.

Written as DNA, the CDR3 is TGTGCCAGCAGGTCCCCGGGGACAGTTCCACATGGCTACACCTTC. Translation: CASRSPGTVPHGYTF. V gene TRBV11-2 combines with J gene TRBJ1-2; 7 nucleotides match TRBD1. Losses at the gene ends were 6 bases for V and 6 bases for J; bases not matched to a gene: 13. Germline V lookup: CDR1 SGHAT, CDR2 FQNNGV. CDR3 length equals 15 residues.

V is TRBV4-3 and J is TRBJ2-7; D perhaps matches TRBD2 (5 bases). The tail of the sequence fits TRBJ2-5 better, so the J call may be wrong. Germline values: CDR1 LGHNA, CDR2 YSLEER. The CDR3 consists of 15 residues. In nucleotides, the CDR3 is TGCGCCAGCAGCCCCCGAATGAGGGTAGGGGAGACCCAGTACTTC. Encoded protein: CASSPRMRVGETQYF.

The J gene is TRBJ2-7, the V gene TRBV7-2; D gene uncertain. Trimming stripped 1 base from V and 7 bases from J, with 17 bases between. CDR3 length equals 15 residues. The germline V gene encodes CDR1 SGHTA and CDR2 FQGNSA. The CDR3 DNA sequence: TGTGCCAGCAGCTTAGGACCAAACCCCCTACTAGAGCAGTACTTC. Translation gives CASSLGPNPLLEQYF.

The CDR3 here is CASSPAGFGTDTQYF. The CDR3 DNA reads as TGTGCCAGCAGCCCGGCCGGCTTTGGCACAGATACGCAGTATTTT. The chain uses TRBV7-2 and TRBJ2-3, with D unresolved. The V end was cut by 5 bases, the J end by 1 base, with 13 bases between. From germline, CDR1 is SGHTA and CDR2 FQGNSA. The CDR3 extends over 15 amino acids.

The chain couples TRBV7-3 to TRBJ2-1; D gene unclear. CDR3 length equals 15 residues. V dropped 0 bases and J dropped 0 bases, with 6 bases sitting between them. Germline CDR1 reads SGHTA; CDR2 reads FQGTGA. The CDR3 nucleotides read TGTGCCAGCAGCTTAACGAAGGGCTCCTACAATGAGCAGTTCTTC. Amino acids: CASSLTKGSYNEQFF.

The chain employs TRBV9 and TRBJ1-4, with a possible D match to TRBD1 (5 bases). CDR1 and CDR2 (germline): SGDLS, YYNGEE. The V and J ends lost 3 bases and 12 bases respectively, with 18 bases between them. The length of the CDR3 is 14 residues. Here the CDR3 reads CASSGTRPSGELFF. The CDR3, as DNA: TGTGCCAGCAGCGGGACAAGGCCCTCCGGAGAACTGTTTTTT.

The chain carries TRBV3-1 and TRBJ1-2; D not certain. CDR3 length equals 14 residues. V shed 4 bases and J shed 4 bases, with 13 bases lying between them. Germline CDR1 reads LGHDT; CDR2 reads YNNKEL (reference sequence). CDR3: CASSPSRQIYGYTF. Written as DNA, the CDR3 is TGTGCCAGCAGCCCTAGCCGGCAGATCTATGGCTACACCTTC. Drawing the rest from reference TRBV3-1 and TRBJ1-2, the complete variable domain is DTAVSQTPKYLVTQMGNDKSIKCEQNLGHDTMYWYKQDSKKFLKIMFSYNNKELIINETVPNRFSPKSPDKAHLNLHINSLELGDSAVYFCASSPSRQIYGYTFGSGTRLTVV.

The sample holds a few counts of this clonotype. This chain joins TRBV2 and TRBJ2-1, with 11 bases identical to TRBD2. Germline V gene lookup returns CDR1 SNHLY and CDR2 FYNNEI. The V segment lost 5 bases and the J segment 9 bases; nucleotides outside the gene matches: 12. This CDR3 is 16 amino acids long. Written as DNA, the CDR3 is TGTGCCAGCAGTAAAAGACTAGCGGGGTCCTCGTTTGAGCAGTTCTTC. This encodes CASSKRLAGSSFEQFF.

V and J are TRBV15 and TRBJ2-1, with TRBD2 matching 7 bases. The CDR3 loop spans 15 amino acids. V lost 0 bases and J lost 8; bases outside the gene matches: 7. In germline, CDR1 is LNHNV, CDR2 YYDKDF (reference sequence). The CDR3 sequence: CATSRESGTKDEQFF. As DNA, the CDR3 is TGTGCCACCAGCAGAGAGAGCGGGACTAAGGATGAGCAGTTCTTC.

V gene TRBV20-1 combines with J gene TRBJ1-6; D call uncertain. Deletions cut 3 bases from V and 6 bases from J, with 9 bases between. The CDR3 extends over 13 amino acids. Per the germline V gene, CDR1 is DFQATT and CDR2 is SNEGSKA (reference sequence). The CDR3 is CSASRELNSPLHF. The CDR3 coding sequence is TGCAGTGCTAGTCGAGAGCTTAATTCACCCCTCCACTTT.

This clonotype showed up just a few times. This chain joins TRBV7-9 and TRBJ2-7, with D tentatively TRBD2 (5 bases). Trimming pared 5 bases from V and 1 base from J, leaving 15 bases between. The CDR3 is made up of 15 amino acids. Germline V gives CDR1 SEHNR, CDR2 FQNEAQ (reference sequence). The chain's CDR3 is CASSPGFIPSYEQYF. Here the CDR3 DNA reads TGTGCCAGCAGCCCGGGATTTATCCCGTCCTACGAGCAGTACTTC.